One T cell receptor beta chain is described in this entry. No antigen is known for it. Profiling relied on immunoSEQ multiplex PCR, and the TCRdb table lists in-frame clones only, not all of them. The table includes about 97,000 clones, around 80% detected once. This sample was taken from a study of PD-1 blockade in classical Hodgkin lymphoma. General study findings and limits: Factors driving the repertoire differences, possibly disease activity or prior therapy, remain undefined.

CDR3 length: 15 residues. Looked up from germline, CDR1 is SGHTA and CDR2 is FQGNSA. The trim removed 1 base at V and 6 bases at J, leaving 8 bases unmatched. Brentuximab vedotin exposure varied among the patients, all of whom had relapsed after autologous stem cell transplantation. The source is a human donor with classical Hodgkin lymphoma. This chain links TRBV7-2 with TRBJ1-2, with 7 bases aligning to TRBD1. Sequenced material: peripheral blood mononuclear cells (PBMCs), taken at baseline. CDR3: CASSLGTGLADGYTF. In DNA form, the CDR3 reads TGTGCCAGCAGCTTAGGGACAGGCTTGGCCGATGGCTACACCTTC.